A single sample is the source of the 9 T cell receptor beta chains below, sequenced in a study of T cell responses to AZD1222 COVID-19 vaccine. TCRdb's table, derived via immunoSEQ multiplex PCR, lists solely in-frame clones and lacks some. This table has 100,000 to 120,000 clones, 80% to 95% appearing once. The sample was peripheral blood, taken on day 0 of AZD1222 vaccination. The source of these receptors is an adult in good health.

The chain couples TRBV28 to TRBJ2-7, with D possibly matching TRBD2 (5 bases). Germline CDR1 reads MDHEN; CDR2 reads SYDVKM. This CDR3 is 13 amino acids long. V gave up 10 bases and J gave up 3 bases, with 16 bases separating them. The CDR3 region is CATTGKGHYEQYF. CDR3 in DNA: TGTGCCACTACGGGGAAAGGGCACTACGAGCAGTACTTC.

The chain is built from TRBV9 and TRBJ1-1; unclear D gene. Germline V CDR1 and CDR2: SGDLS, YYNGEE. The ends were cut back, 3 bases at V and 1 base at J, with 10 bases in the middle. The CDR3 extends over 14 amino acids. The CDR3 region has the DNA TGTGCCAGCAGCGAACACCCAGGGAACACTGAAGCTTTCTTT. Translating gives CASSEHPGNTEAFF.

This clone was observed once. CDR3 in DNA: TGTGCCAGCACCTCTTTCTACTACGAGCAGTACTTC. Translating gives CASTSFYYEQYF. The V and J genes are TRBV12-3 or TRBV12-4 and TRBJ2-7; the D is unclear. Trimming left V 7 bases short and J 3 bases short, with 10 bases between. CDR3 size: 12 residues.

This clone was found once. The chain carries TRBV6-1 and TRBJ1-1; D unresolved. The CDR3 loop spans 17 amino acids. Trimming took 2 bases from V and 3 from J, leaving 19 bases between them. Germline V gene data show CDR1 as MNHNS and CDR2 as SASEGT. In nucleotides, the CDR3 is TGTGCCAGCAGTGAAATGCCCCTGGCGCTTGAGTACACTGAAGCTTTCTTT. It codes for CASSEMPLALEYTEAFF.

The chain links TRBV11-2 to TRBJ1-6; TRBD1 matches at 9 bases. There are 17 residues in the CDR3. V shed 1 base and J 9 bases; nucleotides not matched to a gene: 10. The germline V gene has CDR1 SGHAT and CDR2 FQNNGV. The CDR3 DNA sequence: TGTGCCAGCAGCTTAGGGCCCTCACAGGGGGCCGGTTCACCCCTCCACTTT. It codes for CASSLGPSQGAGSPLHF.

The genes are TRBV6-6 and TRBJ2-3; D call uncertain. The V end was cut by 2 bases, the J end by 3 bases, with 12 bases between. Germline CDR1 reads MNHNY; CDR2 reads SVGAGI (reference sequence). The CDR3 is 15 residues long. This chain's CDR3 is CASSYSVAGTDTQYF. The DNA for the CDR3 is TGTGCCAGCAGTTACAGTGTCGCAGGAACAGATACGCAGTATTTT.

This rearrangement joins TRBV12-3 or TRBV12-4 to TRBJ1-5; no definite D call. CDR3 length equals 13 residues. The V and J ends lost 3 bases and 3 bases respectively, with 6 bases between them. CDR3 in DNA: TGTGCCAGCAGTTTGGCCGACAATCAGCCCCAGCATTTT. Encoded protein: CASSLADNQPQHF.

The chain employs TRBV5-1 and TRBJ2-1; TRBD1 might be the D (5 bases). The CDR3 has 14 residues. CDR1 is SGHRS, CDR2 YFSETQ, per germline. Between the trimmed V and J ends, which lost 0 bases and 5 bases, there was a span of 9 bases. CDR3 loop: CASSLVAGNNEQFF. The CDR3 bases are TGCGCCAGCAGCTTGGTGGCAGGGAACAATGAGCAGTTCTTC.

The chain combines TRBV19 with TRBJ1-2, with TRBD1 matching over 8 bases. The germline V gene has CDR1 LNHDA and CDR2 SQIVND (reference sequence). V lost 2 bases to trimming and J lost 0 bases; unmatched junction nucleotides: 5. The CDR3 sequence is 16 residues long. Here the CDR3 reads CASSIWGTGPNYGYTF. The CDR3, as DNA: TGTGCCAGTAGTATATGGGGGACAGGTCCTAACTATGGCTACACCTTC.